This TCR beta chain is from a study of blood T cells in healthy people across ages. Study-wide findings and caveats: Changes seen in expanded clonotypes were possibly confounded by donor CMV status left unknown.

Only a few counts were recorded for this clonotype. Its antigen is currently unknown. PBMCs numbering at least 6.5 million were isolated per sample. The ends lost 5 bases at V and 4 bases at J; junction bases unmatched: 6. The CDR3 sequence is 17 residues long. Germline CDR1 and CDR2: SGHTA and FQGNSA. A J-beta primer mix and a sample-barcoded 5' primer were used in a second PCR of roughly 6 to 12 cycles. With 12 random nucleotides, a template-switch adaptor tagged each individual cDNA molecule. From the 5' RACE reads, TCRdb called clonotypes with MiXCR, one entry per CDR3 protein. The sample includes over 300,000 distinct CDR3 sequences, approximately 47% seen only once; the top ten take about 54%.

The clonotype was recovered from a man aged 55 to 70 in good health. The specimen sequenced was blood. The genes are TRBV7-2 and TRBJ2-1; 15 nucleotides agree with TRBD2. CDR3: CASSPRGLAGGYNEQFF. CDR3 DNA sequence: TGTGCCAGCAGCCCCCGAGGACTAGCGGGGGGGTACAATGAGCAGTTCTTC.